The 10 T cell receptor beta chains listed next were all sequenced from one sample in a study of regulatory T cells in long-lasting Graves disease. As to time point: newly diagnosed GD, antithyroid drugs for less than 3 months. With RNA extracted from PBMCs as input, the TCR library was made. CDR3-region Arm-PCR and iRepertoire HTBI primers produced the TCR beta libraries. TCRdb redid the calling of the multiplex PCR reads with MiXCR, one entry per CDR3 protein. This sample has 360,000 or so distinct CDR3 sequences; roughly 12% occur once, and the top ten carry around 18%. These data were likewise used in another study, on T cells in Graves' hyperthyroidism and ophthalmopathy.

The sample consisted of peripheral blood mononuclear cells (PBMCs), taken at new diagnosis, from a patient treated with antithyroid drugs. These receptors were obtained from a woman under 30 with Graves disease.

This clonotype was observed at least ten times. CDR3 protein: CSASPVTTYEQYV. DNA for the CDR3: TGCAGTGCTAGCCCGGTTACCACCTACGAGCAGTACGTC. V and J are TRBV20-1 and TRBJ2-7; no clear D. The CDR3 is made up of 13 amino acids. Germline loops: CDR1 DFQATT, CDR2 SNEGSKA (reference sequence). The ends were cut back, 3 bases at V and 2 bases at J, with 11 bases in the middle.

This clonotype turned up a few times. The chain recombines TRBV5-5 with TRBJ2-7, with D uncertain. Germline CDR1 reads SGHKS; CDR2 reads YYEKEE (reference sequence). This CDR3 is built from 15 residues. V gave up 4 bases and J gave up 4 bases, with 18 bases separating them. The CDR3 protein is CASSRGPLGEYEQYV. The CDR3 DNA follows: TGTGCCAGCAGCCGAGGACCCTTAGGAGAGTACGAGCAGTACGTC.

This clonotype was seen at least ten times. The V call is TRBV12-3 or TRBV12-4, the J call TRBJ1-2; D is uncertain. Deletions cut 2 bases from V and 8 bases from J, with 9 bases between. This CDR3 spans 12 amino acids. The DNA of the CDR3 is TGTGCCAGCAGTTTAAGAAGTAAGGGCTACACCTTC. Translation: CASSLRSKGYTF.

This chain uses TRBV9 with TRBJ1-2; D might be TRBD1 (6 bases). V gave up 2 bases and J gave up 7 bases, with 18 bases separating them. The germline gives CDR1 SGDLS, CDR2 YYNGEE. The length of the CDR3 is 15 residues. CDR3: CASSVGAGVAFGYTF. The CDR3 nucleotides read TGTGCCAGCAGCGTTGGAGCAGGGGTGGCTTTTGGCTACACCTTC.

This clonotype was observed many times. V and J are TRBV12-3 or TRBV12-4 and TRBJ2-3, with 9 bases identical to TRBD2. The CDR3 is 15 amino acids. With V trimmed by 4 bases and J by 4 bases, 6 bases remained unmatched. The CDR3 nucleotides are TGTGCCAGCAGTTCCTTAGCGGGAGTGGCAGATACGCAGTATTTT. It codes for CASSSLAGVADTQYF.

The chain combines TRBV6-2 or TRBV6-3 with TRBJ2-4; D is perhaps TRBD2 (6 bases). The CDR3 loop spans 17 amino acids. V lost 6 bases to trimming and J lost 0 bases, with 18 bases between them. Germline loops: CDR1 MNHEY, CDR2 SVGEGT. The chain's CDR3 is CASSLRTNYLAKNIQYF. The DNA for the CDR3 is TGTGCCAGCAGCCTTCGGACTAACTACTTAGCCAAAAACATTCAGTACTTC.

This clonotype was observed at least ten times. The chain employs TRBV30 and TRBJ1-5; no clear D gene. This CDR3 is built from 13 residues. Deletions cut 1 base from V and 1 base from J, with 5 bases between. Germline CDR1 is GTSNPN and CDR2 is SVGIG (reference sequence). The CDR3 region is CAWSAESNQPQHF. The CDR3 DNA follows: TGTGCCTGGAGTGCGGAGAGCAATCAGCCCCAGCATTTT. Complete variable domain (other parts from reference TRBV30 and TRBJ1-5): SQTIHQWPATLVQPVGSPLSLECTVEGTSNPNLYWYRQAAGRGLQLLFYSVGIGQISSEVPQNLSASRPQDRQFILSSKKLLLSDSGFYLCAWSAESNQPQHFGDGTRLSIL.

This clonotype was observed many times. The CDR3 sequence is CASSSGLAGSGYGYTF. For the CDR3, the DNA is TGCGCCAGCAGCTCGGGCCTGGCGGGCTCGGGCTATGGCTACACCTTC. The rearrangement joins TRBV5-1 to TRBJ1-2; no definite D call. This CDR3 contains 16 residues. CDR1 SGHRS and CDR2 YFSETQ come from the germline V gene. V was shortened by 3 bases and J by 4 bases, with 19 bases between the two germline ends.

The genes are TRBV29-1 and TRBJ2-5; tentatively, D is TRBD1 or TRBD2 (5 bases each). Germline V gives CDR1 SQVTM, CDR2 ANQGSEA. The CDR3 sequence is 13 residues long. The V and J ends lost 7 bases and 5 bases respectively, with 17 bases between them. CDR3 sequence (DNA): TGCAGCGGTCGACCGGGGCCGGGGGAGACCCAGTACTTC. Its translation: CSGRPGPGETQYF.

This clonotype has at least ten counts. V is TRBV27 and J is TRBJ2-1, with TRBD2 as a possible D gene (7 bases). With 2 bases removed from V and 10 bases from J, the gap between germline ends came to 12 bases. CDR3 size: 13 residues. Germline CDR1 is MNHEY and CDR2 is SMNVEV (reference sequence). Written as DNA, the CDR3 is TGTGCCAGCAGTTTAGGGGGGGCTGGAGAGCAGTTCTTC. It is translated as CASSLGGAGEQFF.